This is a list of T cell receptor beta chains from one sample in a study of follicular helper T cells after annual influenza vaccination. Assay: immunoSEQ multiplex PCR; the TCRdb copy retains only in-frame clones and omits some. The sample lists about 10,000 clones; approximately 80% were seen once. The specimen was CXCR5+ CD38- circulating T follicular helper cells from blood, collected 7 days after influenza vaccination. The receptors come from an adult who received the influenza vaccine. Both conserved end residues are part of each CDR3. The D gene is left open where the match is weak. Size tells how often a clone was seen (once, few, many) or the class of an expanded clone, and some rows leave it out.

CDR3 protein: CASGSRESTGELFF
CDR3 DNA: TGTGCCAGCGGGTCGAGGGAAAGCACCGGGGAGCTGTTTTTT
CDR3 length: 14
V gene: TRBV7-2
J gene: TRBJ2-2
clone size: once
D gene: .

CDR3 protein: CASSSGTSATGELFF
CDR3 DNA: TGTGCCAGCAGCTCCGGGACTAGCGCCACCGGGGAGCTGTTTTTT
CDR3 length: 15
V gene: TRBV7-6
J gene: TRBJ2-2
clone size: .
D gene: TRBD2

CDR3 protein: CASSQGGGDNQPQHF
CDR3 DNA: TGCGCCAGCAGCCAAGGCGGTGGGGATAATCAGCCCCAGCATTTT
CDR3 length: 15
V gene: TRBV4-3
J gene: TRBJ1-5
clone size: .
D gene: .

CDR3 protein: CASSELRGQGNGYTF
CDR3 DNA: TGTGCCAGCAGTGAATTACGGGGGCAAGGGAATGGCTATACCTTC
CDR3 length: 15
V gene: TRBV6-1
J gene: TRBJ1-2
clone size: .
D gene: .

CDR3 protein: CASSIGPSNQPQHF
CDR3 DNA: TGTGCCAGCTCCATTGGGCCTAGCAATCAGCCCCAGCATTTT
CDR3 length: 14
V gene: TRBV5-4
J gene: TRBJ1-5
clone size: .
D gene: .

CDR3 protein: CASSSVSYNEQFF
CDR3 DNA: TGTGCCAGCAGCTCCGTCTCCTACAATGAGCAGTTCTTC
CDR3 length: 13
V gene: TRBV5-4
J gene: TRBJ2-1
clone size: .
D gene: .

CDR3 protein: CASSLEPYSNQPQHF
CDR3 DNA: TGTGCCAGCAGCTTGGAGCCGTATAGCAATCAGCCCCAGCATTTT
CDR3 length: 15
V gene: TRBV5-8
J gene: TRBJ1-5
clone size: .
D gene: .

CDR3 protein: CASGLGHHNSPLHF
CDR3 DNA: TGTGCTAGTGGTTTGGGACATCATAATTCACCCCTCCACTTT
CDR3 length: 14
V gene: TRBV12-5
J gene: TRBJ1-6
clone size: once
D gene: .

CDR3 protein: CASSGARTANTEAFF
CDR3 DNA: TGCGCCAGCAGCGGCGCCCGGACAGCAAACACTGAAGCTTTCTTT
CDR3 length: 15
V gene: TRBV5-1
J gene: TRBJ1-1
clone size: .
D gene: .

CDR3 protein: CASSLTDRDTGELFF
CDR3 DNA: TGCGCCAGCAGCCTTACTGACAGGGACACCGGGGAGCTGTTTTTT
CDR3 length: 15
V gene: TRBV4-3
J gene: TRBJ2-2
clone size: .
D gene: TRBD1

CDR3 protein: CASSMAGTGPYEQYF
CDR3 DNA: TGTGCCAGCAGTATGGCCGGGACAGGCCCCTACGAGCAGTACTTC
CDR3 length: 15
V gene: TRBV5-6
J gene: TRBJ2-7
clone size: .
D gene: TRBD1

CDR3 protein: CASSLEGNEPQHF
CDR3 DNA: TGTGCCAGCAGCTTAGAGGGTAACGAGCCCCAGCATTTT
CDR3 length: 13
V gene: TRBV11-2
J gene: TRBJ1-5
clone size: few
D gene: .

CDR3 protein: CASSLRPGELFF
CDR3 DNA: TGTGCCAGTAGTCTACGACCCGGGGAGCTGTTTTTT
CDR3 length: 12
V gene: TRBV19
J gene: TRBJ2-2
clone size: .
D gene: .

CDR3 protein: CATSRHPDGYTF
CDR3 DNA: TGTGCCACCAGCAGACACCCTGATGGCTACACCTTC
CDR3 length: 12
V gene: TRBV15
J gene: TRBJ1-2
clone size: .
D gene: .

CDR3 protein: CASSLQQGGGYTF
CDR3 DNA: TGTGCCAGCAGTCTTCAACAGGGCGGCGGCTACACCTTC
CDR3 length: 13
V gene: TRBV28
J gene: TRBJ1-2
clone size: .
D gene: .

CDR3 protein: CASSIAGNSGWSVRHSPLHF
CDR3 DNA: TGTGCCAGTAGTATAGCCGGGAACTCGGGGTGGTCGGTACGACATTCACCCCTCCACTTT
CDR3 length: 20
V gene: TRBV19
J gene: TRBJ1-6
clone size: .
D gene: .

CDR3 protein: CAIRSTSGVSRDTQYF
CDR3 DNA: TGTGCCATCAGAAGCACTAGCGGGGTGTCGAGAGATACGCAGTATTTT
CDR3 length: 16
V gene: TRBV10-3
J gene: TRBJ2-3
clone size: .
D gene: TRBD2

CDR3 protein: CANSRDTMNTEAFF
CDR3 DNA: TGTGCCAACAGTAGGGACACCATGAACACTGAAGCTTTCTTT
CDR3 length: 14
V gene: TRBV5-5
J gene: TRBJ1-1
clone size: once
D gene: .

CDR3 protein: CASSGPWKSTGELFF
CDR3 DNA: TGTGCCAGCTCGGGACCGTGGAAGAGCACCGGGGAGCTGTTTTTT
CDR3 length: 15
V gene: TRBV25-1
J gene: TRBJ2-2
clone size: .
D gene: .

CDR3 protein: CASSDPHSYREGEQYF
CDR3 DNA: TGTGCCAGCAGTGACCCCCATAGCTACCGGGAGGGCGAGCAGTACTTC
CDR3 length: 16
V gene: TRBV6-4
J gene: TRBJ2-7
clone size: .
D gene: TRBD2

CDR3 protein: CAIRDNQGDTEAFF
CDR3 DNA: TGTGCCATCAGAGACAATCAGGGAGACACTGAAGCTTTCTTT
CDR3 length: 14
V gene: TRBV10-3
J gene: TRBJ1-1
clone size: .
D gene: .

CDR3 protein: CASSIGTGGGNEQFF
CDR3 DNA: TGTGCCAGTAGTATAGGGACAGGAGGGGGAAATGAGCAGTTCTTC
CDR3 length: 15
V gene: TRBV19
J gene: TRBJ2-1
clone size: .
D gene: .

CDR3 protein: CASSYSRLPSDVQFF
CDR3 DNA: TGTGCCAGCAGTTACTCACGACTCCCCTCGGACGTGCAGTTCTTC
CDR3 length: 15
V gene: TRBV6-5
J gene: TRBJ2-1
clone size: .
D gene: .

CDR3 protein: CSVEKGQDEETQYF
CDR3 DNA: TGCAGCGTCGAAAAGGGACAGGATGAAGAGACCCAGTACTTC
CDR3 length: 14
V gene: TRBV29-1
J gene: TRBJ2-5
clone size: .
D gene: TRBD1

CDR3 protein: CASSLQGGNTEAFF
CDR3 DNA: TGTGCCAGCAGCTTACAGGGGGGGAACACTGAAGCTTTCTTT
CDR3 length: 14
V gene: TRBV11-3
J gene: TRBJ1-1
clone size: .
D gene: TRBD1

CDR3 protein: CAWRSGLNQPQHF
CDR3 DNA: TGTGCCTGGAGGTCAGGGTTAAATCAGCCCCAGCATTTT
CDR3 length: 13
V gene: TRBV30
J gene: TRBJ1-5
clone size: .
D gene: .

CDR3 protein: CASSEEVKSPLHF
CDR3 DNA: TGTGCCAGCAGTGAAGAGGTTAAGAGTCCCCTCCACTTT
CDR3 length: 13
V gene: TRBV2
J gene: TRBJ1-6
clone size: few
D gene: .

CDR3 protein: CASSQGGLAGVPRELFF
CDR3 DNA: TGTGCCAGCAGCCAAGGGGGACTAGCGGGGGTCCCGAGAGAGCTGTTTTTT
CDR3 length: 17
V gene: TRBV7-8
J gene: TRBJ2-2
clone size: .
D gene: TRBD2

CDR3 protein: CSVGEEYEQYF
CDR3 DNA: TGCAGCGTTGGGGAAGAGTACGAGCAGTACTTC
CDR3 length: 11
V gene: TRBV29-1
J gene: TRBJ2-7
clone size: .
D gene: .

CDR3 protein: CASSYPGADTQYF
CDR3 DNA: TGTGCCAGCAGCTACCCAGGGGCAGATACGCAGTATTTT
CDR3 length: 13
V gene: TRBV7-9
J gene: TRBJ2-3
clone size: once
D gene: .

CDR3 protein: CASTTSGSGFYGYTF
CDR3 DNA: TGTGCCAGTACCACCTCAGGATCGGGTTTCTATGGCTACACCTTC
CDR3 length: 15
V gene: TRBV19
J gene: TRBJ1-2
clone size: few
D gene: .

CDR3 protein: CSASSGGADNEQFF
CDR3 DNA: TGCAGCGCTAGTAGCGGGGGGGCCGACAATGAGCAGTTCTTC
CDR3 length: 14
V gene: TRBV29-1
J gene: TRBJ2-1
clone size: .
D gene: TRBD2

CDR3 protein: CASSIDENIQYF
CDR3 DNA: TGTGCCAGTAGTATAGATGAAAACATTCAGTACTTC
CDR3 length: 12
V gene: TRBV19
J gene: TRBJ2-4
clone size: .
D gene: .

CDR3 protein: CASSLAGSLSSTDTQYF
CDR3 DNA: TGCGCCAGCAGCTTAGCGGGGTCGCTATCTAGCACAGATACGCAGTATTTT
CDR3 length: 17
V gene: TRBV5-1
J gene: TRBJ2-3
clone size: .
D gene: TRBD2

CDR3 protein: CASSEMTSEQYF
CDR3 DNA: TGTGCCAGCAGTGAAATGACTTCAGAGCAGTACTTC
CDR3 length: 12
V gene: TRBV2
J gene: TRBJ2-7
clone size: .
D gene: .

CDR3 protein: CASSRVPTDTQYF
CDR3 DNA: TGCGCCAGCAGCCGCGTTCCCACAGATACGCAGTATTTT
CDR3 length: 13
V gene: TRBV4-3
J gene: TRBJ2-3
clone size: .
D gene: .

CDR3 protein: CASSLAAGTWGTYEQYF
CDR3 DNA: TGCGCCAGCAGCTTGGCCGCAGGCACCTGGGGAACCTACGAGCAGTACTTC
CDR3 length: 17
V gene: TRBV5-1
J gene: TRBJ2-7
clone size: few
D gene: .

CDR3 protein: CASSKVHDSGYTF
CDR3 DNA: TGTGCCAGCAGCAAAGTTCATGACAGTGGCTACACCTTC
CDR3 length: 13
V gene: TRBV21-1
J gene: TRBJ1-2
clone size: few
D gene: .

CDR3 protein: CASSLGLSDTQYF
CDR3 DNA: TGTGCCAGCAGCTTGGGCTTGTCAGATACGCAGTATTTT
CDR3 length: 13
V gene: TRBV11-3
J gene: TRBJ2-3
clone size: .
D gene: .

CDR3 protein: CASSPLVQGIDYGYTF
CDR3 DNA: TGTGCCAGCAGTCCGCTGGTCCAGGGGATTGACTATGGCTACACCTTC
CDR3 length: 16
V gene: TRBV27
J gene: TRBJ1-2
clone size: .
D gene: .

CDR3 protein: CASSLGRGGGARDTQYF
CDR3 DNA: TGTGCCAGCAGCTTAGGGCGGGGCGGGGGGGCCAGGGATACGCAGTATTTT
CDR3 length: 17
V gene: TRBV7-9
J gene: TRBJ2-3
clone size: once
D gene: TRBD2

CDR3 protein: CASSPTTSGAVGKLFF
CDR3 DNA: TGTGCCAGCAGCCCAACGACTAGCGGGGCGGTTGGGAAGCTGTTTTTT
CDR3 length: 16
V gene: TRBV4-2
J gene: TRBJ2-2
clone size: .
D gene: TRBD2

CDR3 protein: CASSTSRGYEQFF
CDR3 DNA: TGTGCCAGCAGTACCAGCAGGGGCTATGAGCAGTTCTTC
CDR3 length: 13
V gene: TRBV6-5
J gene: TRBJ2-1
clone size: .
D gene: .